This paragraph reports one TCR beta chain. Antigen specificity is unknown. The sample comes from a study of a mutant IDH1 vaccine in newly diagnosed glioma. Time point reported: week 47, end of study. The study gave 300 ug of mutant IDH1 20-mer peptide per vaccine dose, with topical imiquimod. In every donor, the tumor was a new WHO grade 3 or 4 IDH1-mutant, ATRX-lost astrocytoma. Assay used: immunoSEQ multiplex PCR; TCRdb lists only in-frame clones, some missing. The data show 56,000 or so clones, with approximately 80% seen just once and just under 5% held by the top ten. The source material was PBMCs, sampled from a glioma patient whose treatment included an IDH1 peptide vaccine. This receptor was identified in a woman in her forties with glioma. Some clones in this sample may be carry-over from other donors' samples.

The CDR3 protein is CASSVDGGQGTEAFF. CDR3 nucleotides: TGTGCCAGCAGCGTAGATGGGGGGCAAGGCACTGAAGCTTTCTTT. This rearrangement joins TRBV9 to TRBJ1-1; D is perhaps TRBD1 (6 bases). The CDR3 covers 15 residues. Deletions cut 0 bases from V and 4 bases from J, with 13 bases between. Per the germline V gene, CDR1 is SGDLS and CDR2 is YYNGEE.